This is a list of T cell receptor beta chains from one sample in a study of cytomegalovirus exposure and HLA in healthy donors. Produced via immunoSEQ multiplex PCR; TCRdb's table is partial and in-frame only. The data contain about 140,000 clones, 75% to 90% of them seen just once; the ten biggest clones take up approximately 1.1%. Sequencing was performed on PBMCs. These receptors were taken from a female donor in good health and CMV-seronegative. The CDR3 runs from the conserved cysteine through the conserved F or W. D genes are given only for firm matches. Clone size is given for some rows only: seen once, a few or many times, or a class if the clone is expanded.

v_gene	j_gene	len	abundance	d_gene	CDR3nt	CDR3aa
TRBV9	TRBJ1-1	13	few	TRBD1	TGTGCCAGCAGCGCGACAGGGGGCGAAGGGGCTTTCTTT	CASSATGGEGAFF
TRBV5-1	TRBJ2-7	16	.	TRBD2	TGCGCCAGCAGCTTGGAACGGCTAGCGGGCGGCTACGAGCAGTACTTC	CASSLERLAGGYEQYF
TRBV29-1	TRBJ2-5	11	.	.	TGCAGCGTTGTAGGAGGGGAGACCCAGTACTTC	CSVVGGETQYF
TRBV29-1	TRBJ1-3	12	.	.	TGCAGCGTACGGGACACTGGAAACACCATATATTTT	CSVRDTGNTIYF
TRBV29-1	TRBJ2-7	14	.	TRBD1	TGCAGCGTTTTGGAGGGGGACAGGACCTACGAGCAGTACTTC	CSVLEGDRTYEQYF
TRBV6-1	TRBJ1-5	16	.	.	TGTGCCAGCAGTGAAGTTGGGCACCTTAGCAATCAGCCCCAGCATTTT	CASSEVGHLSNQPQHF
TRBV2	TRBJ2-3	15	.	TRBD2	TGTGCCAGCAGGGGGACTAGCGGGAGGGCAGATACGCAGTATTTT	CASRGTSGRADTQYF
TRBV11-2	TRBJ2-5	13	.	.	TGTGCCAGCAGCATCAGGGTACAAGAGACCCAGTACTTC	CASSIRVQETQYF
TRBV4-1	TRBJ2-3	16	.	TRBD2	TGCGCCAGCAGCCAGACTAGCGGGAGGGTCACAGATACGCAGTATTTT	CASSQTSGRVTDTQYF
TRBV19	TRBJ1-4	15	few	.	TGTGCCAGTAGCCGAAACAGGGTTACTAATGAAAAACTGTTTTTT	CASSRNRVTNEKLFF
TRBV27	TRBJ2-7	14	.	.	TGTGCCAGCAGTCTCTCCGACAGCTCCTACGAGCAGTACTTC	CASSLSDSSYEQYF
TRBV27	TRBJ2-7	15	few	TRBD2	TGTGCCAGCAGTTTCGGGACTAGCGGGGCCTACGAGCAGTACTTC	CASSFGTSGAYEQYF
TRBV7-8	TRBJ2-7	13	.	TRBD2	TGTGCCAGCAGCCGGACTAGCGCCTACGAGCAGTACTTC	CASSRTSAYEQYF
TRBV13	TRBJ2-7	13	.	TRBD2	TGTGCCAGCAGCCCTGGGACTAGTTTAGAGCAGTACTTC	CASSPGTSLEQYF
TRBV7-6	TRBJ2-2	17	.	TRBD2	TGTGCCAGCAGCCCAAAAAGCGGGAGGGCCGTTTCCGGGGAGCTGTTTTTT	CASSPKSGRAVSGELFF
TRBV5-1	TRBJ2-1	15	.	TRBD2	TGCGCCAGCAGCTTGCCGGGAGGGCCCTACAATGAGCAGTTCTTC	CASSLPGGPYNEQFF
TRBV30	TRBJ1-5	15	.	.	TGTGCCTGGAGTGTAAGGCAGGGCGGCGGTCAGCCCCAGCATTTT	CAWSVRQGGGQPQHF
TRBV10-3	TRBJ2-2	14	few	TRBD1	TGTGCCATCGGGAGACAGGGGGCGGGCGGGGAGCTGTTTTTT	CAIGRQGAGGELFF
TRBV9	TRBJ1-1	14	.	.	TGTGCCAGCAGCGTAGTAGTTGGGGACAATGAAGCTTTCTTT	CASSVVVGDNEAFF
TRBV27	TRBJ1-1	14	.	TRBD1	TGTGCCAGCAGTGGGACAGGGCTGAACACTGAAGCTTTCTTT	CASSGTGLNTEAFF
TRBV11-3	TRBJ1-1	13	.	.	TGTGCCAGCAGCTTAGGACGGGGGAGGGAAGCTTTCTTT	CASSLGRGREAFF
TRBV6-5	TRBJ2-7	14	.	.	TGTGCCAGTCGCCCCAGGGACAATTCCTACGAGCAGTACTTC	CASRPRDNSYEQYF
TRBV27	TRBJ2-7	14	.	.	TGTGCCAGCAGTAGAACAGGGTTCTCAGTCGAGCAGTACTTC	CASSRTGFSVEQYF
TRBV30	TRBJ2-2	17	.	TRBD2	TGTGCCTGGAGTATGACTAGCGGGAGTATCGGCACCGGGGAGCTGTTTTTT	CAWSMTSGSIGTGELFF
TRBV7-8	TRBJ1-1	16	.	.	TGTGCCAGCAGCTTGACCACTGGGGGGGGCACGACTGAAGCTTTCTTT	CASSLTTGGGTTEAFF
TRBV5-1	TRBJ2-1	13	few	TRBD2	TGCGCCAGCAGACGGCGGGAGGAGCATGAGCAGTTCTTC	CASRRREEHEQFF
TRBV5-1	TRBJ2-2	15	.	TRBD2	TGCGCCAGCAGCTCCGGACTAGCGGGAGCCGGGGAGCTGTTTTTT	CASSSGLAGAGELFF
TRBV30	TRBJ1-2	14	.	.	TGTGCCTGGAGCTCTGGGGGCAGTGGCTATGGCTACACCTTC	CAWSSGGSGYGYTF
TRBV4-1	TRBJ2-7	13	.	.	TGCGCCAGCAGCCAGGGGGAGGACTACGAGCAGTACTTC	CASSQGEDYEQYF
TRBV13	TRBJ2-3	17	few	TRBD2	TGTGCCAGCAGCCCCCAGACTAGCGGGAGGGCCGGGGATACGCAGTATTTT	CASSPQTSGRAGDTQYF
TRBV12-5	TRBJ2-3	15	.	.	TGTGCTAGTGGCAGGGGTGGATACAACACAGATACGCAGTATTTT	CASGRGGYNTDTQYF
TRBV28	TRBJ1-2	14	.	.	TGTGCCAGCAGTTTAGCAGGGGCCGACTATGGCTACACCTTC	CASSLAGADYGYTF
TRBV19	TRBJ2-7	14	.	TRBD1	TGTGCCAGTAGTATTGGGGACAGGGGGTACGAGCAGTACTTC	CASSIGDRGYEQYF
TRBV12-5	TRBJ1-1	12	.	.	TGTGCTAGTGTCTACAACAGGACTGAAGCTTTCTTT	CASVYNRTEAFF
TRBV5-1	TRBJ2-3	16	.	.	TGCGCCAGCAGCTCCCATATAGTCCTTAGCACAGATACGCAGTATTTT	CASSSHIVLSTDTQYF
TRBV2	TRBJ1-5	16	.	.	TGTGCCAGCAGCCCTGGACAGTATTATAGCAATCAGCCCCAGCATTTT	CASSPGQYYSNQPQHF
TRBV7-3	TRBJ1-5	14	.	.	TGTGCCAGCAGCTTAGAGGGAGACAATCAGCCCCAGCATTTT	CASSLEGDNQPQHF
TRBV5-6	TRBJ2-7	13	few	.	TGTGCCAGCAGCTTGGGAACTCTATACGAGCAGTACTTC	CASSLGTLYEQYF
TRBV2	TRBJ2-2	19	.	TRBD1	TGTGCCAGCAGGCGAGCACGACAGGGGGGACACATGAACACCGGGGAGCTGTTTTTT	CASRRARQGGHMNTGELFF
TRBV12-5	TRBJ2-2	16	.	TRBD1	TGTGCTAGTGGTTTACCCGGGACAGGGAACACCGGGGAGCTGTTTTTT	CASGLPGTGNTGELFF
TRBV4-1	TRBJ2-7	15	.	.	TGCGCCAGCAGTTCCGGGGCAGGGGACCCTTACGAGCAGTACTTC	CASSSGAGDPYEQYF
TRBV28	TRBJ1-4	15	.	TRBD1	TGTGCCAGCAGAAATACAGGGGGCGGGGGGGAAAAACTGTTTTTT	CASRNTGGGGEKLFF
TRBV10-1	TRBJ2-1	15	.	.	TGCGCCAGCAATGAGGGAGGAACCCCCTACAATGAGCAGTTCTTC	CASNEGGTPYNEQFF
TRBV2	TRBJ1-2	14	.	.	TGTGCCAGCAGAGGGGCGGGGGGAGTCTATGGCTACACCTTC	CASRGAGGVYGYTF
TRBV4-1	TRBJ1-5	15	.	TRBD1	TGCGCCAGCAGCCCCGGAACAGGGGCCGATCAGCCCCAGCATTTT	CASSPGTGADQPQHF
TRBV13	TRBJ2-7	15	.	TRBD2	TGTGCCAGCAGCCAAACTAGCGGGAGCGCATACGAGCAGTACTTC	CASSQTSGSAYEQYF
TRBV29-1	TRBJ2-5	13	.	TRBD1	TGCAGCGAGGGACAGGGGAGCCAAGAGACCCAGTACTTC	CSEGQGSQETQYF
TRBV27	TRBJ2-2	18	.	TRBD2	TGTGCCAGCACCTTCCTAGCGGGAGATTGGGGTGGCACCGGGGAGCTGTTTTTT	CASTFLAGDWGGTGELFF
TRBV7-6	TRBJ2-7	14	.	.	TGTGCCAGCAGCATTAGCGCTAGCTCCTACGAGCAGTACTTC	CASSISASSYEQYF
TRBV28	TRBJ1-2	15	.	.	TGTGCCAGCAGTCCCCCCATGGAGGGACGGGGGGGCTACACCTTC	CASSPPMEGRGGYTF
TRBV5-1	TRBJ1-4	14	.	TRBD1	TGCGCCAGCAGCTTGGTACAGGGGAATGAAAAACTGTTTTTT	CASSLVQGNEKLFF
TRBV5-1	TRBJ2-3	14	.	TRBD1	TGCGCCAGCAACCCGGGACAGGAGACAGATACGCAGTATTTT	CASNPGQETDTQYF